A selection of T cell receptor beta chains follows, all from one sample in a study of neoadjuvant anti-PD-1 for oral cavity cancer. Libraries were prepared by immunoSEQ multiplex PCR; TCRdb keeps only in-frame clonotypes and omits some of them. The sample yields about 62,000 clones, more than 65% seen once. The sequences come from PBMCs, collected before nivolumab (anti-PD-1) treatment. Receptor source: a person aged 35 to 85 with oral cavity squamous cell carcinoma. The CDR3 runs from the conserved cysteine through the conserved F or W. D genes are given only for firm matches. A row's size may be missing; if present it is once, few, many or a size class.

CDR3	DNA	V	size	J	D
CASSVGNQPQHF	TGTGCCAGCAGTGTGGGAAATCAGCCCCAGCATTTT	TRBV25-1	.	TRBJ1-5	.
CASSQADSLGYGYTF	TGCGCCAGCAGCCAAGCAGACAGCCTGGGGTATGGCTACACCTTC	TRBV4-1	.	TRBJ1-2	.
CASVAERYQETQYF	TGTGCCAGCGTTGCCGAGCGGTACCAAGAGACCCAGTACTTC	TRBV6-6	.	TRBJ2-5	.
CASSLTGAQTHEQYF	TGCGCCAGCAGCCTTACAGGGGCTCAGACCCACGAGCAGTACTTC	TRBV5-1	.	TRBJ2-7	TRBD1
CASSLNTGGAVTGELFF	TGTGCCAGCAGCCTTAATACAGGGGGCGCCGTCACCGGGGAGCTGTTTTTT	TRBV6-4	.	TRBJ2-2	TRBD1
CASSLAGSAGNTIYF	TGCGCCAGCAGCTTGGCGGGGAGTGCTGGAAACACCATATATTTT	TRBV5-1	.	TRBJ1-3	.
CASSQEEGHSFEKLFF	TGTGCCAGCAGCCAAGAGGAAGGACACTCCTTTGAAAAACTGTTTTTT	TRBV14	once	TRBJ1-4	.
CASSLTGLNSPLHF	TGTGCCAGCAGCCTGACAGGGTTGAATTCACCCCTCCACTTT	TRBV7-3	.	TRBJ1-6	TRBD1
CASSLGGQPQHF	TGTGCCAGCAGCTTGGGCGGTCAGCCCCAGCATTTT	TRBV11-2	.	TRBJ1-5	.
CASSYSREAFF	TGTGCCAGCAGTTACTCAAGGGAAGCTTTCTTT	TRBV6-6	once	TRBJ1-1	.
CASSPPTEGTRPYGYTF	TGTGCCAGCTCACCACCGACGGAGGGGACGCGACCTTATGGCTACACCTTC	TRBV18	.	TRBJ1-2	.
CASSRDTYYEQYF	TGTGCCAGCAGTCGGGACACTTACTACGAGCAGTACTTC	TRBV27	.	TRBJ2-7	.
CASSPDPVTDTQYF	TGCGCCAGCAGCCCGGATCCTGTGACAGATACGCAGTATTTT	TRBV5-1	few	TRBJ2-3	.
CASSLVVGTPNTEAFF	TGCGCCAGCAGCTTGGTAGTAGGGACCCCGAACACTGAAGCTTTCTTT	TRBV5-1	.	TRBJ1-1	.
CASSLTGTGGTEAFF	TGTGCCAGCAGCTTAACCGGGACAGGGGGGACTGAAGCTTTCTTT	TRBV11-3	.	TRBJ1-1	TRBD1
CASSLGGSETQYF	TGCGCCAGCAGCTTGGGTGGTAGCGAGACCCAGTACTTC	TRBV5-1	.	TRBJ2-5	.
CASSSGLDTDTQYF	TGTGCCAGCAGCTCGGGACTAGACACAGATACGCAGTATTTT	TRBV7-2	.	TRBJ2-3	TRBD2
CASSFSPIGLAGPETQYF	TGCGCCAGCAGCTTTAGTCCTATCGGACTAGCGGGGCCGGAGACCCAGTACTTC	TRBV5-1	.	TRBJ2-5	TRBD2
CASSPSTGGLQPQHF	TGTGCCAGCAGTCCCTCCACAGGGGGACTTCAGCCCCAGCATTTT	TRBV27	.	TRBJ1-5	TRBD1
CASSLRSSTNSPLHF	TGTGCCAGCAGCTTGCGGTCAAGTACGAATTCACCCCTCCACTTT	TRBV5-5	.	TRBJ1-6	.